This T cell receptor (beta chain) was observed in a study of identical twins. From germline, CDR1 is SQVTM and CDR2 ANQGSEA. The CDR3 length is 14 residues. The V segment lost 6 bases and the J segment 7 bases; nucleotides outside the gene matches: 14. In TCRdb, the 5' RACE reads were re-called with MiXCR into one record per CDR3 protein. The table records 400,000 to 500,000 distinct CDR3 sequences, 13% to 15% of them present only once. This same sample was also taken into another study, of yellow fever vaccine responses in identical twins.

The receptor was derived from a young woman in good health. The V gene is TRBV29-1, the J gene TRBJ2-5, with 7 bases aligning to TRBD2. Sequencing was done on a sample of CD4+ T cells sorted from blood. The CDR3 region is CSVIFGLGRGTQYF. In DNA, the CDR3 is TGCAGCGTGATATTCGGACTAGGGCGGGGGACCCAGTACTTC. Based on the CDR3 plus reference TRBV29-1 and TRBJ2-5, the full variable domain is SAVISQKPSRDICQRGTSLTIQCQVDSQVTMMFWYRQQPGQSLTLIATANQGSEATYESGFVIDKFPISRPNLTFSTLTVSNMSPEDSSIYLCSVIFGLGRGTQYFGPGTRLLVL.